The 21 T cell receptor beta chains below were found in one sample sequenced in a study of blood T cell repertoires in COVID-19. The repertoire was sequenced with immunoSEQ multiplex PCR; TCRdb's copy has only in-frame clones and lacks some. The data contain about 160,000 clones, over 75% of them singletons. The sequenced material came from PBMCs or T cells enriched from blood (not recorded which). These receptors came from a woman in her forties with acute COVID-19.

In this sample, this clone turned up once. The chain combines TRBV28 with TRBJ2-5; no clear D. The CDR3 covers 14 residues. Germline V gene lookup returns CDR1 MDHEN and CDR2 SYDVKM. V was shortened by 3 bases and J by 5 bases, with 13 bases between the two germline ends. The CDR3 region has the DNA TGTGCCAGCAGTTTTCCCCGGTCCGGGGAGACCCAGTACTTC. It specifies CASSFPRSGETQYF.

V is TRBV25-1 and J is TRBJ2-3; D uncertain. There are 14 residues in the CDR3. The germline CDR1 and CDR2 sequences are MGHDK and SYGVNS. V was cut by 3 bases and J by 3 bases, with 10 bases left in between. This CDR3 reads CASSDTTYTDTQYF. Here the CDR3 DNA reads TGTGCCAGCAGTGATACCACCTATACAGATACGCAGTATTTT.

Judged by abundance, this clone is medium-sized. The CDR3 DNA sequence: TGTGCCAGCAGCCCGCCGGACAGGTCCACTGAAGCTTTCTTT. This encodes CASSPPDRSTEAFF. V is TRBV7-9 and J is TRBJ1-1; 7 nucleotides agree with TRBD1. CDR1 is SEHNR and CDR2 is FQNEAQ in the germline V gene (reference sequence). V trimming: 5 bases; J trimming: 4 bases; junction bases outside the gene matches: 7. CDR3 length equals 14 residues.

The V and J genes are TRBV5-4 and TRBJ2-1; TRBD2 aligns across 10 bases. The CDR3 sequence is 18 residues long. Trimming cost V 0 bases and J 1 base; bases outside gene matches: 7. Germline CDR1 reads SGHNT; CDR2 reads YYREEE (reference sequence). The CDR3 sequence is CASSLGIGLAASYNEQFF. CDR3 sequence (DNA): TGTGCCAGCAGCTTGGGAATCGGACTAGCGGCGTCCTACAATGAGCAGTTCTTC.

V usage is TRBV2 and J usage is TRBJ1-1; TRBD1 matches at 8 bases. The germline V gene encodes CDR1 SNHLY and CDR2 FYNNEI. V was clipped by 6 bases and J by 5 bases; unmatched bases: 5. This CDR3 is 13 amino acids long. CDR3 DNA sequence: TGTGCCAGCAGGGGGACAGGTTTAACTGAAGCTTTCTTT. This gives the protein CASRGTGLTEAFF.

This clone was seen only a few times. The V and J genes are TRBV3-1 (or the pseudogene TRBV3-2) and TRBJ1-4; 10 positions agree with TRBD1. Per the germline V gene, CDR1 is LGHDT and CDR2 is YNNKEL (reference sequence). The junction had 5 bases not matched to a gene; V was cut back by 3 bases and J by 7 bases. The CDR3 sequence is 15 residues long. The CDR3 DNA reads TGTGCCAGCAGCCAGGGACAGGGGAGTAGTGAAAAACTGTTTTTT. Translation gives CASSQGQGSSEKLFF.

The chain employs TRBV5-8 and TRBJ1-1, with 7 bases aligning to TRBD1. The CDR3 extends over 17 amino acids. Losses at the gene ends were 3 bases for V and 1 base for J; bases not matched to a gene: 12. Looked up from germline, CDR1 is SGHTS and CDR2 is YDEGEE. CDR3 in DNA: TGTGCCAGCAGCTCCCTTAGGGGGCGTAAGGGGAACACTGAAGCTTTCTTT. The encoded protein is CASSSLRGRKGNTEAFF.

The V call is TRBV3-1 (or the pseudogene TRBV3-2), the J call TRBJ2-3, with TRBD2 matching over 8 bases. Germline values: CDR1 LGHDT, CDR2 YNNKEL (reference sequence). V dropped 7 bases and J dropped 9; count of bases not matched to a gene: 12. CDR3 size: 14 residues. The CDR3 DNA reads as TGTGCCAGCACCCCGGGACTAGATCGGGACACGCAGTATTTT. Amino acids: CASTPGLDRDTQYF.

The gene calls are TRBV28 and TRBJ1-1, with D hard to call. This CDR3 spans 14 amino acids. Deletions cut 3 bases from V and 10 bases from J, with 18 bases between. The V gene's germline CDR1 is MDHEN and CDR2 SYDVKM. The CDR3 loop is CASSLSLSPRGAFF. The DNA for the CDR3 is TGTGCCAGCAGTTTGTCGCTTTCGCCGCGTGGAGCTTTCTTT.

The chain joins TRBV12-3 or TRBV12-4 to TRBJ1-5, with 8 bases matching TRBD1. V lost 6 bases, J lost 2 bases, and 0 bases stayed unmatched. This CDR3 has 13 residues. The CDR3 here is CASRTGGNQPQHF. Written as DNA, the CDR3 is TGTGCCAGCAGGACAGGGGGCAATCAGCCCCAGCATTTT.

The rearrangement uses TRBV5-1 and TRBJ2-7; 8 bases align to TRBD2. The V gene's germline CDR1 is SGHRS and CDR2 YFSETQ. Germline trimming cut 0 bases from V and 5 bases from J; bases unmatched to any gene: 7. The CDR3 covers 15 residues. CDR3 bases: TGCGCCAGCAGCTTGGCTTTAGCGGGAAGCAACGAGCAGTACTTC. Amino acid sequence: CASSLALAGSNEQYF.

Only one count was recorded for this clone. This chain links TRBV5-1 with TRBJ2-7; TRBD2 is a possible D gene (7 bases). This CDR3 contains 18 residues. The germline V gene encodes CDR1 SGHRS and CDR2 YFSETQ. V was pared by 1 base and J by 0 bases, with 20 bases between. Here the CDR3 DNA reads TGCGCCAGCAGCTTGTTAGTCTCGGGGGGCGGGAGCTCCTACGAGCAGTACGTC. It specifies CASSLLVSGGGSSYEQYV.

The genes are TRBV6-6 and TRBJ2-2; 9 nucleotides agree with TRBD1. CDR1 and CDR2 (germline): MNHNY, SVGAGI (reference sequence). With 2 bases clipped from V and 6 bases from J, the junction kept 7 bases outside the gene matches. The CDR3 covers 16 residues. The CDR3 coding sequence is TGTGCCAGCAGTTACCCGGGACAGGGACGACCCGGGGAGCTGTTTTTT. It translates to CASSYPGQGRPGELFF.

This clone has a handful of counts. The chain has TRBV6-5 and TRBJ2-3, with TRBD1 matching over 7 bases. Per the germline V gene, CDR1 is MNHEY and CDR2 is SVGAGI. The CDR3 runs to 16 residues. The J segment lost 2 bases and the V segment lost 4 bases, leaving 9 bases of the junction unmatched. CDR3 sequence: CASSLQGSRSTDTQYF. In DNA form, the CDR3 reads TGTGCCAGCAGTTTACAGGGGAGTCGGTCCACAGATACGCAGTATTTT.

In this sample, this clone turned up a few times. The chain is built from TRBV5-1 and TRBJ1-1, with D maybe TRBD1 (5 bases). The germline V gene has CDR1 SGHRS and CDR2 YFSETQ. The V end lost 4 bases, the J end lost 6 bases, and 13 bases lay between the germline ends. There are 13 residues in the CDR3. CDR3 region: CASSPLQGPEAFF. CDR3 in DNA: TGCGCCAGCAGCCCGCTTCAGGGCCCTGAAGCTTTCTTT.

The chain is built from TRBV5-8 and TRBJ2-3, with D unclear. V lost 0 bases and J lost 2, with 13 bases in between. This CDR3 has 16 amino acids. Germline V gene data show CDR1 as SGHTS and CDR2 as YDEGEE. CDR3 loop: CASSLARGSYTDTQYF. The DNA for the CDR3 is TGTGCCAGCAGCTTGGCCAGAGGCAGCTACACAGATACGCAGTATTTT. Based on the CDR3 plus reference TRBV5-8 and TRBJ2-3, the full variable domain is EAGVTQSPTHLIKTRGQQATLRCSPISGHTSVYWYQQALGLGLQFLLWYDEGEERNRGNFPPRFSGRQFPNYSSELNVNALELEDSALYLCASSLARGSYTDTQYFGPGTRLTVL.

The V and J genes are TRBV2 and TRBJ2-7, with 7 bases lining up with TRBD1. The CDR3 totals 14 residues. V was clipped by 6 bases and J by 1 base; unmatched bases: 6. The germline CDR1 and CDR2 sequences are SNHLY and FYNNEI. CDR3 DNA sequence: TGTGCCAGCAGCCTCCGGGACAGTTCCTACGAGCAGTACTTC. This encodes CASSLRDSSYEQYF.

This clone was seen more than once but under ten times. J is TRBJ2-3 and V is TRBV3-1 (or the pseudogene TRBV3-2), with a tentative D call TRBD2 (6 bases). Between the trimmed V and J ends, which lost 5 bases and 8 bases, there was a span of 14 bases. There are 13 residues in the CDR3. CDR1 and CDR2 (germline): LGHDT, YNNKEL (reference sequence). The CDR3: CASSADGGSTQYF. The CDR3 DNA reads as TGTGCCAGCAGCGCGGACGGGGGATCTACGCAGTATTTT.

This clone appeared once. V gene TRBV2 combines with J gene TRBJ2-7; D not certain. The CDR3 loop spans 14 amino acids. Trimming stripped 8 bases from V and 3 bases from J, with 17 bases between. Per the germline V gene, CDR1 is SNHLY and CDR2 is FYNNEI. DNA of the CDR3: TGTGCCAGCTCCCCGGAAGCGCAGCACTACGAGCAGTACGTC. The encoded protein is CASSPEAQHYEQYV.

The rearrangement uses TRBV7-3 and TRBJ2-1; 8 bases agree with TRBD2. Germline-derived CDR1 and CDR2 are SGHTA and FQGTGA. This CDR3 region has 15 residues. J was trimmed by 7 bases and V by 5 bases; bases with no gene match: 10. This CDR3 reads CASSQGGSGTNEQFF. CDR3 DNA: TGTGCCAGCAGCCAAGGTGGTAGCGGGACAAATGAGCAGTTCTTC.

The genes are TRBV5-1 and TRBJ2-7; tentative D call: TRBD2 (5 bases). V was shortened by 0 bases and J by 5 bases, with 15 bases between the two germline ends. Germline V CDR1 and CDR2: SGHRS, YFSETQ. The CDR3 is 15 amino acids. The CDR3 spells CASSLASPSLNEQYF. The CDR3 bases are TGCGCCAGCAGCTTGGCCTCACCTAGCCTCAACGAGCAGTACTTC.